A selection of T cell receptor beta chains follows, all from one sample in a study of shared clonotypes between healthy human individuals. Measured with immunoSEQ multiplex PCR; TCRdb has only the in-frame clones, and not every one. The sample holds some 2.1 million clones; 85% to 95% are singletons and the top ten take roughly 1.7%. The sample comprised naive CD8+ T cells from PBMCs. The source of these receptors is a young man in good health. Some clones in this sample may be carry-over from other donors' samples. Both conserved end residues are part of each CDR3. A D gene is named only where the DNA matches it firmly. Some rows mark clone size as missing; the rest say once, few, many or name a class of expanded clone.

size: -
J: TRBJ2-1
V: TRBV27
D: TRBD2
DNA: TGTGCCAGCAGTCCACACCTCGGGGGGACCTACAATGAGCAGTTCTTC
CDR3: CASSPHLGGTYNEQFF

size: -
J: TRBJ2-5
V: TRBV7-9
D: -
DNA: TGTGCCAGCAGCCCTAATAGCCCTCAAGAGACCCAGTACTTC
CDR3: CASSPNSPQETQYF

size: -
J: TRBJ2-1
V: TRBV27
D: TRBD2
DNA: TGTGCCAGCGGTCTAGGAGGGACTATATACAATGAGCAGTTCTTC
CDR3: CASGLGGTIYNEQFF

size: -
J: TRBJ2-7
V: TRBV19
D: TRBD2
DNA: TGTGCCAGTAGGGGTTCCGGCCCTAGCGGGAGGGGCATCTACGAGCAGTACTTC
CDR3: CASRGSGPSGRGIYEQYF

size: -
J: TRBJ1-3
V: TRBV11-2
D: -
DNA: TGTGCCAGCAGCTTAGCGAGAAACAGGGACGCTCCCTCTGGAAACACCATATATTTT
CDR3: CASSLARNRDAPSGNTIYF

size: -
J: TRBJ1-2
V: TRBV19
D: -
DNA: TGTGCCAGTAGTATGAACACCATCTATGGCTACACCTTC
CDR3: CASSMNTIYGYTF

size: -
J: TRBJ2-1
V: TRBV7-8
D: -
DNA: TGTGCCAGCAGCTGGGGTTCCCCGGGGGGCGAAGTCTACAATGAGCAGTTCTTC
CDR3: CASSWGSPGGEVYNEQFF

size: -
J: TRBJ1-4
V: TRBV7-9
D: TRBD1
DNA: TGTGCCAGCAGCTTAAACAGGGGTGATGAAAAACTGTTTTTT
CDR3: CASSLNRGDEKLFF

size: -
J: TRBJ2-3
V: TRBV5-8
D: -
DNA: TGTGCCAGCAGCTGGGAGGGAATAGGGGGGACAGATACGCAGTATTTT
CDR3: CASSWEGIGGTDTQYF

size: -
J: TRBJ2-5
V: TRBV9
D: -
DNA: TGTGCCAGCAGCGTAGGAACAGAAGAACAAGAGACCCAGTACTTC
CDR3: CASSVGTEEQETQYF

size: -
J: TRBJ1-1
V: TRBV30
D: TRBD1
DNA: TGTGCCTGGGGTGGGGACAGGGGGAACACTGAAGCTTTCTTT
CDR3: CAWGGDRGNTEAFF

size: -
J: TRBJ2-7
V: TRBV11-2
D: TRBD1
DNA: TGTGCCAGCAGCTTCCGGACAGGGGGCGTTTACGAGCAGTACTTC
CDR3: CASSFRTGGVYEQYF

size: -
J: TRBJ2-2
V: TRBV7-9
D: TRBD1
DNA: TGTGCCAGCAGCTTATCTTTCGGACAGGGGCAACCCGGGGAGCTGTTTTTT
CDR3: CASSLSFGQGQPGELFF

size: -
J: TRBJ2-7
V: TRBV9
D: -
DNA: TGTGCCAGCAGCGTAGGGCGACACTCCTACGAGCAGTACTTC
CDR3: CASSVGRHSYEQYF

size: -
J: TRBJ2-2
V: TRBV10-3
D: TRBD1
DNA: TGTGCCATCAGCCAAGACAGGGCCGGGGAGCTGTTTTTT
CDR3: CAISQDRAGELFF

size: once
J: TRBJ1-5
V: TRBV28
D: -
DNA: TGTGCCAGCAGCATACAGGGAGGGCGAGGTCAGCCCCAGCATTTT
CDR3: CASSIQGGRGQPQHF

size: -
J: TRBJ2-7
V: TRBV11-2
D: -
DNA: TGTGCCAGCAGCTTCGGACTACTAGGGGCCTACGAGCAGTACTTC
CDR3: CASSFGLLGAYEQYF

size: -
J: TRBJ1-3
V: TRBV7-9
D: -
DNA: TGTGCCAGCGGTCGAGGGATCGTCTCTGGAAACACCATATATTTT
CDR3: CASGRGIVSGNTIYF

size: few
J: TRBJ2-1
V: TRBV27
D: TRBD2
DNA: TGTGCCAGCAGTTTACTAGCGGGAGGGTACAATGAGCAGTTCTTC
CDR3: CASSLLAGGYNEQFF

size: -
J: TRBJ2-1
V: TRBV9
D: TRBD2
DNA: TGTGCCAGCAGCGCACTGCTTAGCGGGACCTACAATGAGCAGTTCTTC
CDR3: CASSALLSGTYNEQFF

size: -
J: TRBJ2-1
V: TRBV7-9
D: TRBD2
DNA: TGTGCCAGCAGCTTAGCTGGACTAGCGATGAATGAGCAGTTCTTC
CDR3: CASSLAGLAMNEQFF

size: -
J: TRBJ2-2
V: TRBV7-8
D: TRBD1
DNA: TGTGCCAGCACCCAGCAGTCAGGGGGCCTCACCGGGGAGCTGTTTTTT
CDR3: CASTQQSGGLTGELFF

size: -
J: TRBJ2-1
V: TRBV28
D: -
DNA: TGTGCCAGCAGTCCTCTCCCCTGGGGGCGGGGTGGGGGCAATGAGCAGTTCTTC
CDR3: CASSPLPWGRGGGNEQFF

size: -
J: TRBJ1-2
V: TRBV7-9
D: -
DNA: TGTGCCAGCAGCTTAGGCCAAACAAACTATGGCTACACCTTC
CDR3: CASSLGQTNYGYTF

size: once
J: TRBJ1-5
V: TRBV4-3
D: -
DNA: TGCGCCAGCAGCCAAGATTCGGGGACTGGGCAGCCCCAGCATTTT
CDR3: CASSQDSGTGQPQHF

size: -
J: TRBJ1-1
V: TRBV13
D: -
DNA: TGTGCCAGCAGCTACGGACCGAACACTGAAGCTTTCTTT
CDR3: CASSYGPNTEAFF

size: -
J: TRBJ1-1
V: TRBV19
D: -
DNA: TGTGCCAGTAGTATCTATCAGGGCATGAACACTGAAGCTTTCTTT
CDR3: CASSIYQGMNTEAFF

size: -
J: TRBJ1-5
V: TRBV28
D: TRBD1
DNA: TGTGCCAGCAGCCCCCATTTCGGACAGGGCGGGGGCAATCAGCCCCAGCATTTT
CDR3: CASSPHFGQGGGNQPQHF

size: -
J: TRBJ2-1
V: TRBV27
D: TRBD2
DNA: TGTGCCAGCAGTCGATGGGCGGGGGAGTACAATGAGCAGTTCTTC
CDR3: CASSRWAGEYNEQFF

size: -
J: TRBJ2-7
V: TRBV4-3
D: -
DNA: TGCGCCAGCAGCCAAGATTTTACGACTACCCTCGGGGAGCAGTACTTC
CDR3: CASSQDFTTTLGEQYF

size: once
J: TRBJ2-1
V: TRBV7-9
D: TRBD2
DNA: TGTGCCAGCAGCAAGGGGACTAGCGGGATCCCCTACAATGAGCAGTTCTTC
CDR3: CASSKGTSGIPYNEQFF

size: once
J: TRBJ2-1
V: TRBV9
D: -
DNA: TGTGCCAGCAGCGTAGGTGAGGTTGGACCTCGCTCCTACAATGAGCAGTTCTTC
CDR3: CASSVGEVGPRSYNEQFF

size: -
J: TRBJ2-7
V: TRBV9
D: TRBD1
DNA: TGTGCCAGCAGCGGAGGGACAGGCGACTACGAGCAGTACTTC
CDR3: CASSGGTGDYEQYF

size: once
J: TRBJ1-2
V: TRBV7-9
D: -
DNA: TGTGCCAGCAGCTTACCGACAGCCGGCTATGGCTACACCTTC
CDR3: CASSLPTAGYGYTF

size: -
J: TRBJ2-7
V: TRBV13
D: TRBD2
DNA: TGTGCCAGCAGCCCGCCGGGACTACAGAAAGGAATGCAGTACTTC
CDR3: CASSPPGLQKGMQYF

size: -
J: TRBJ2-5
V: TRBV11-2
D: -
DNA: TGTGCCAGCAGCTTAGGACAGTTCCAGTACTTC
CDR3: CASSLGQFQYF

size: -
J: TRBJ1-2
V: TRBV7-9
D: -
DNA: TGTGCCAGCAGCCCGGACGGGGAAAACCACGGCTACACCTTC
CDR3: CASSPDGENHGYTF

size: -
J: TRBJ2-7
V: TRBV7-3
D: TRBD2
DNA: TGTGCCAGCGGAGTAGCGGGAGGCTACGAGCAGTACTTC
CDR3: CASGVAGGYEQYF

size: once
J: TRBJ1-1
V: TRBV9
D: -
DNA: TGTGCCAGCAGCGTAGTAAGCAGGCTGAACACTGAAGCTTTCTTT
CDR3: CASSVVSRLNTEAFF

size: -
J: TRBJ2-3
V: TRBV27
D: -
DNA: TGTGCCAGCAGTTTCAATAGCGGTCTTTCAGATACGCAGTATTTT
CDR3: CASSFNSGLSDTQYF

size: -
J: TRBJ1-2
V: TRBV5-8
D: TRBD1
DNA: TGTGCCAGCAGCTGGGACAGGACTATAAACTATGGCTACACCTTC
CDR3: CASSWDRTINYGYTF

size: -
J: TRBJ2-7
V: TRBV27
D: TRBD1
DNA: TGTGCCAGCAGTCCCCGGACAGGGGTCGAGCAGTACTTC
CDR3: CASSPRTGVEQYF

size: -
J: TRBJ2-5
V: TRBV5-6
D: -
DNA: TGTGCCAGCAGCCATTGGAGGGGGACCCAGTACTTC
CDR3: CASSHWRGTQYF

size: -
J: TRBJ2-7
V: TRBV19
D: -
DNA: TGTGCCAGTAGTGCGATTTGGGCTAGTGACGAGCAGTACTTC
CDR3: CASSAIWASDEQYF

size: -
J: TRBJ2-7
V: TRBV5-1
D: TRBD2
DNA: TGCGCCAGCAAGGAAGGGACTAGCGGGATGTACGAGCAGTACTTC
CDR3: CASKEGTSGMYEQYF

size: -
J: TRBJ2-5
V: TRBV9
D: TRBD2
DNA: TGTGCCAGCCACCCCGGGACTACTTCCGAGGAGGCCCAGTACTTC
CDR3: CASHPGTTSEEAQYF

size: once
J: TRBJ1-2
V: TRBV19
D: -
DNA: TGTGCCAGTTCCGCTGGAAATGGCTACACCTTC
CDR3: CASSAGNGYTF

size: -
J: TRBJ2-7
V: TRBV28
D: TRBD1
DNA: TGTGCCAGCAATACACGAGGGACAGGGTCTTACGAGCAGTACTTC
CDR3: CASNTRGTGSYEQYF

size: -
J: TRBJ2-1
V: TRBV27
D: -
DNA: TGTGCCAGCAGCCCAACGGGACAATCCTACTACAATGAGCAGTTCTTC
CDR3: CASSPTGQSYYNEQFF

size: -
J: TRBJ2-7
V: TRBV5-4
D: TRBD2
DNA: TGTGCCAGCAGCGCAGGACTAGCGGGAGAGGGCTACGAGCAGTACTTC
CDR3: CASSAGLAGEGYEQYF

size: -
J: TRBJ1-5
V: TRBV7-6
D: -
DNA: TGTGCCAGCAGCCCCGGCAGGGGCGGCAATCAGCCCCAGCATTTT
CDR3: CASSPGRGGNQPQHF

size: once
J: TRBJ2-5
V: TRBV27
D: -
DNA: TGTGCCAGCAGCACGATCGGGGGTTGGGAGACCCAGTACTTC
CDR3: CASSTIGGWETQYF

size: -
J: TRBJ2-7
V: TRBV4-3
D: -
DNA: TGCGCCAGCAGCCAAGATCTAGGGTTCTCGGACGAGCAGTACTTC
CDR3: CASSQDLGFSDEQYF

size: -
J: TRBJ1-1
V: TRBV27
D: -
DNA: TGTGCCAGCAGTGGGCTTATGAACACTGAAGCTTTCTTT
CDR3: CASSGLMNTEAFF

size: once
J: TRBJ1-5
V: TRBV4-1
D: -
DNA: TGCGCCAGCAGCCAAGATTTGGCAGACTCCCAGGGGACCCAGCATTTT
CDR3: CASSQDLADSQGTQHF